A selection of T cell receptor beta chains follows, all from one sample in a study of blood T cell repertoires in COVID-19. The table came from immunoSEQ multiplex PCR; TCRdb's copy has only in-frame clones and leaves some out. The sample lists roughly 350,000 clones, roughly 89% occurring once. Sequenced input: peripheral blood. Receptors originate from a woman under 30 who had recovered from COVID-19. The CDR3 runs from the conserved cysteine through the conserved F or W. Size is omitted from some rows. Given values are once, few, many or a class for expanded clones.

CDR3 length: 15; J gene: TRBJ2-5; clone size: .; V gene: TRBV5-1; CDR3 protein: CASSFGRGAVETQYF
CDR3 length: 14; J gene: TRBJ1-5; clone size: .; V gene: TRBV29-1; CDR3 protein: CSAVEGAGNQPQHF
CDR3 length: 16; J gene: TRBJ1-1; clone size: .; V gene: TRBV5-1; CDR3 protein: CASSPGGWGLNTEAFF
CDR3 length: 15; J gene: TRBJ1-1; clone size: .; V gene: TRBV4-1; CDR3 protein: CASSQRTGLNTEAFF
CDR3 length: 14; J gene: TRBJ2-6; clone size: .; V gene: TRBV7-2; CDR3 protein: CASSEYSGANVLTF
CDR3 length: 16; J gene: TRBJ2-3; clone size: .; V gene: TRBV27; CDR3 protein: CASSFRPRVGTDTQYF
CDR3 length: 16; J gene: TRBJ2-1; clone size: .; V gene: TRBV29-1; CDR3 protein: CSVESRDRGFNSEQFF
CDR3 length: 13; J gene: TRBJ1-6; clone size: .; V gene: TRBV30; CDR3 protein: CAWSGDRGSPLHF
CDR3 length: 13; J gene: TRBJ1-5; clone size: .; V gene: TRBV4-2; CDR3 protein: CASSQDLSKPQHF
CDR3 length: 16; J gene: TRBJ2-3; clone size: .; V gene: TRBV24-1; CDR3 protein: CATSDPTGGRGDTQYF
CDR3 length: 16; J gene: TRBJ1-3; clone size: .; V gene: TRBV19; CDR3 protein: CASSIVRSYSGNTIYF
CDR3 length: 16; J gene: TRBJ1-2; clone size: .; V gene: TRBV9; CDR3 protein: CASSVGRQGTVYGYTF
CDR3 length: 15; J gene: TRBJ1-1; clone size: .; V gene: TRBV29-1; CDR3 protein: CSVDEAGGRDTEAFF
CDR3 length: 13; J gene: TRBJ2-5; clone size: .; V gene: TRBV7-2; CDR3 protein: CASSLKSSGSQYF
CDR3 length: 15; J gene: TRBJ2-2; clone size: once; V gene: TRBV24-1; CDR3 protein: CATNPGLGSTGELFF
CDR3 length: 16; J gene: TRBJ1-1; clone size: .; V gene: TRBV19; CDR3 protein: CASVEPRRSMNTEAFF